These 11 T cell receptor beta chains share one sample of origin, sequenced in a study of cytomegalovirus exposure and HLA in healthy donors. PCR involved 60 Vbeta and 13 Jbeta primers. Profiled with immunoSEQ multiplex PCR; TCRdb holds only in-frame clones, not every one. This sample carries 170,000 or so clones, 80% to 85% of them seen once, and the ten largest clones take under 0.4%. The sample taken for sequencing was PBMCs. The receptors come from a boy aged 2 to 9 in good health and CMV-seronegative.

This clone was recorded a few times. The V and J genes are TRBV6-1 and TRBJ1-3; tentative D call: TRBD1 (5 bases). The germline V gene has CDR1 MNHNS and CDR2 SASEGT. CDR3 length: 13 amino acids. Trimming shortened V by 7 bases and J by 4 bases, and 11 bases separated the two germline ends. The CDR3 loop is CASNPTGGNTIYF. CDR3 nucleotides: TGTGCCAGCAACCCAACAGGAGGAAACACCATATATTTT.

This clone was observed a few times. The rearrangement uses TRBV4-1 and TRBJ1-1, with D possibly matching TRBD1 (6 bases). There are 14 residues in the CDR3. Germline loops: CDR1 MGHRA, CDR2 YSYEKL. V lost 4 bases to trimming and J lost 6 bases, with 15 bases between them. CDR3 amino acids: CASSPLGRQAEAFF. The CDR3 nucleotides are TGCGCCAGCAGCCCCCTGGGAAGACAGGCTGAAGCTTTCTTT.

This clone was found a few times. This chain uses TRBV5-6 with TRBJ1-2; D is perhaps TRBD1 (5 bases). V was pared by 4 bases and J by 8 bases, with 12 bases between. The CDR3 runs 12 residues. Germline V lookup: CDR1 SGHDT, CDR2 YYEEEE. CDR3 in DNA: TGTGCCAGCAGCCCATCAGGACACGGCTACACCTTC. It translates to CASSPSGHGYTF.

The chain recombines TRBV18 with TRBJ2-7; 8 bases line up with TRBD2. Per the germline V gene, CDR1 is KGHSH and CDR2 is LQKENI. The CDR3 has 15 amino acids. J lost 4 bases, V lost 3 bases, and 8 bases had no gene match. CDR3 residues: CASSPGLASFYEQYF. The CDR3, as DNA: TGTGCCAGCTCACCTGGACTAGCCTCGTTTTACGAGCAGTACTTC.

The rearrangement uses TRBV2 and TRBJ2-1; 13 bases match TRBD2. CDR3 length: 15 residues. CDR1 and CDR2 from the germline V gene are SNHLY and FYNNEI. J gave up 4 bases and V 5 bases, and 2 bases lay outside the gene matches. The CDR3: CASSPGLAGYNEQFF. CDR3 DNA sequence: TGTGCCAGCAGTCCGGGACTAGCGGGATACAATGAGCAGTTCTTC. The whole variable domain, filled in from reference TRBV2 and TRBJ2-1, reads EPEVTQTPSHQVTQMGQEVILRCVPISNHLYFYWYRQILGQKVEFLVSFYNNEISEKSEIFDDQFSVERPDGSNFTLKIRSTKLEDSAMYFCASSPGLAGYNEQFFGPGTRLTVL.

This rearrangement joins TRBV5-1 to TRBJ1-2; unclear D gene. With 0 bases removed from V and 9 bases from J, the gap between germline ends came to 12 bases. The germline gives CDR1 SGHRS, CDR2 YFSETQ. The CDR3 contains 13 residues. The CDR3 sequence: CASSLAEEASYTF. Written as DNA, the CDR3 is TGCGCCAGCAGCTTGGCCGAGGAGGCGAGCTACACCTTC. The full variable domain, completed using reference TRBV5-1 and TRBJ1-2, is KAGVTQTPRYLIKTRGQQVTLSCSPISGHRSVSWYQQTPGQGLQFLFEYFSETQRNKGNFPGRFSGRQFSNSRSEMNVSTLELGDSALYLCASSLAEEASYTFGSGTRLTVV.

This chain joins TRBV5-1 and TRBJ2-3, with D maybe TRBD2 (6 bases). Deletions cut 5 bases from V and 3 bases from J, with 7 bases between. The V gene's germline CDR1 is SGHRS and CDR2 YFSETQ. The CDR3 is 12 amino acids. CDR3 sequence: CASSSGTDTQYF. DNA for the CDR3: TGCGCCAGCAGTAGCGGAACAGATACGCAGTATTTT.

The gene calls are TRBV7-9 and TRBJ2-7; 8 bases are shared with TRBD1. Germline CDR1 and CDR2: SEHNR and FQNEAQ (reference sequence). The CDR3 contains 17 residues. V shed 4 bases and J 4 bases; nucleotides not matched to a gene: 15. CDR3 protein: CASSSIDSGTGIYEQYF. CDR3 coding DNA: TGTGCCAGCAGCTCAATTGATTCCGGGACAGGAATATACGAGCAGTACTTC.

In nucleotides, the CDR3 is TGTGCCAGCAGCTTATCCTCACCTAGCGGGAGTATGGCAGATACGCAGTATTTT. Its protein is CASSLSSPSGSMADTQYF. The chain combines TRBV11-2 with TRBJ2-3, with TRBD2 matching over 10 bases. Trimming cost V 2 bases and J 4 bases; bases outside gene matches: 12. This CDR3 is built from 18 residues. Germline CDR1 is SGHAT and CDR2 is FQNNGV.

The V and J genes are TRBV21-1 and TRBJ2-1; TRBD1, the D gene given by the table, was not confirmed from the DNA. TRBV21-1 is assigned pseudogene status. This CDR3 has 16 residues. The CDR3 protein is CASSARTLKKGDEQFF. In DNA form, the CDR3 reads TGTGCCAGCAGCGCCAGGACTTTAAAAAAGGGGGATGAGCAGTTCTTC.

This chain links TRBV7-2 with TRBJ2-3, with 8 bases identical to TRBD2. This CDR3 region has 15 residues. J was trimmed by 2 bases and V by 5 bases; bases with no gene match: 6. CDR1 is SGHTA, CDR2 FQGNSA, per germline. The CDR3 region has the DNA TGTGCCAGCAGCCGCACTAGCGGTATCACAGATACGCAGTATTTT. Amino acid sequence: CASSRTSGITDTQYF.